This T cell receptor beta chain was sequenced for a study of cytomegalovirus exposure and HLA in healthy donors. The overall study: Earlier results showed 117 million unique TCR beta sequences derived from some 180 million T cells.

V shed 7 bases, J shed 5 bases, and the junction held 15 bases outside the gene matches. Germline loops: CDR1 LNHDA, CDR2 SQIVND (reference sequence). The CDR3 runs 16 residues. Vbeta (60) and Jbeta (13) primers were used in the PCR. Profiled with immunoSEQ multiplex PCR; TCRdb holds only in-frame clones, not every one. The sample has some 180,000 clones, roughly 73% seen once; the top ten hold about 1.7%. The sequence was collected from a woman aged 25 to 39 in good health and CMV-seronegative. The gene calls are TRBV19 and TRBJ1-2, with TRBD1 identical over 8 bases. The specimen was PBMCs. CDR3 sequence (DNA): TGTGCCAGTACCCTATGGGGGGGACAGGCCTCATATGGCTACACCTTC. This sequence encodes CASTLWGGQASYGYTF.